This T cell receptor (beta chain) derives from a study of blood T cell repertoires in COVID-19. Background on the study: Sources were T cells, B-cell-depleted T cells, or PBMCs; the material itself was cDNA or gDNA.

Germline V lookup: CDR1 LGHDT, CDR2 YNNKEL (reference sequence). The V end was cut by 4 bases, the J end by 4 bases, with 13 bases between. The CDR3 spans 15 residues. Here immunoSEQ multiplex PCR was the method, and the copy in TCRdb shows in-frame clones only, minus some. This table holds 540,000 or so clones, approximately 91% found once. Enrolled during active infection, Seattle patients were then followed longitudinally. The specimen sequenced was peripheral blood. This receptor was identified in a woman in her forties or fifties with COVID-19, enrolled during active disease. The V and J genes are TRBV3-1 (or the pseudogene TRBV3-2) and TRBJ1-4; D remains ambiguous. The CDR3 loop reads CASSPRVAINEKLFF. CDR3 DNA sequence: TGTGCCAGCAGCCCACGGGTAGCTATTAATGAAAAACTGTTTTTT.